There are many counts of the clone carrying this T cell receptor (beta chain). The antigen is unknown. This CDR3 has 14 residues. Germline loops: CDR1 SGHRS, CDR2 YFSETQ. V lost 2 bases and J 4 bases, leaving 12 bases between the germline ends. Among ophthalmopathy patients, the Clinical Activity Score reached at least 3, the NOSPECS grade reached at least 4, and duration remained under 3 months. Clinical symptoms, serum thyroxine and TRAb, thyroid ultrasound and orbital computed tomography together formed the diagnostic basis. The PBMCs were taken from approximately 9 ml of fresh peripheral blood. This record comes from a study of T cells in Graves' hyperthyroidism and ophthalmopathy. Overall study findings and caveats: Most thyroid-expanded clonotypes above 0.001 were also found in blood.

TCR beta CDR3 sequences were amplified from RNA transcripts. HTBI primers were employed in a first-round RT-PCR of the TCR CDR3. TCRdb called the multiplex PCR reads again in MiXCR, with one record for every CDR3 protein. The sample lists over 500,000 distinct CDR3 sequences; over 15% were seen once. The specimen sequenced was blood. The receptor was isolated from a woman under 30 with Graves' ophthalmopathy. The V and J genes are TRBV5-1 and TRBJ1-1; D gene ambiguous. CDR3 residues: CASSLPVTGTEAFF. The CDR3 region has the DNA TGCGCCAGCAGCTTACCCGTAACGGGCACTGAAGCTTTCTTT. The entire variable domain, with the rest obtained from reference TRBV5-1 and TRBJ1-1, is as follows: KAGVTQTPRYLIKTRGQQVTLSCSPISGHRSVSWYQQTPGQGLQFLFEYFSETQRNKGNFPGRFSGRQFSNSRSEMNVSTLELGDSALYLCASSLPVTGTEAFFGQGTRLTVV.